These 24 T cell receptor beta chains were all obtained from the same sample, sequenced in a study of CD4 T cells in relation to SARS-CoV-2 and coronaviruses. The unexposed donors gave CD4+ T cells in about 2010-2019, prior to COVID-19. The cells were cultured for about ten days before CD4+ T cells were isolated. Profiled with immunoSEQ multiplex PCR; TCRdb holds only in-frame clones, not every one. Of more than 20,000 clones listed, around three quarters are singletons. The antigens for these receptors are not known. The sample was CD4+ T cells from PBMCs, cultured in vitro. The receptors here all came from a human donor in good health.

The gene calls are TRBV7-2 and TRBJ2-7; 8 bases line up with TRBD2. Per the germline V gene, CDR1 is SGHTA and CDR2 is FQGNSA. V shed 1 base and J 2 bases; nucleotides not matched to a gene: 1. CDR3 length equals 14 residues. CDR3 coding DNA: TGTGCCAGCAGCTTAGGAGCGGGAGCCTACGAGCAGTACTTC. It translates to CASSLGAGAYEQYF.

The chain has TRBV18 and TRBJ2-2; 14 nucleotides line up with TRBD2. J gave up 5 bases and V 2 bases, and 4 bases lay outside the gene matches. The CDR3 is 17 amino acids. CDR1 KGHSH and CDR2 LQKENI come from the germline V gene. For the CDR3, the DNA is TGTGCCAGCTCACCAGGACTAGCGGGAGGAGGGACCGGGGAGCTGTTTTTT. Translating gives CASSPGLAGGGTGELFF.

The J gene is TRBJ2-7, the V gene TRBV3-1 (or the pseudogene TRBV3-2), with unresolved D. The V and J ends lost 1 base and 1 base respectively, with 11 bases between them. The CDR3 runs 15 residues. Per the germline V gene, CDR1 is LGHDT and CDR2 is YNNKEL (reference sequence). The CDR3 coding sequence is TGTGCCAGCAGCCAAGGATTAGAGGTATCCTACGAGCAGTACTTC. Encoded protein: CASSQGLEVSYEQYF.

This chain links TRBV15 with TRBJ1-3, with D maybe TRBD1 (5 bases). The germline gives CDR1 LNHNV, CDR2 YYDKDF (reference sequence). Trimming removed 0 bases at V and 4 bases at J, with 10 bases between. CDR3 length equals 15 residues. Here the CDR3 DNA reads TGTGCCACCAGCAGAGATCAAGGGGCCGGAAACACCATATATTTT. As protein: CATSRDQGAGNTIYF.

This clone was seen a single time. The chain couples TRBV12-5 to TRBJ2-3; 10 bases fit TRBD2. This CDR3 is 16 amino acids long. Per germline, CDR1 LGHNT and CDR2 FRNRAP. The trim removed 0 bases at V and 6 bases at J, leaving 6 bases unmatched. The CDR3 spells CASGLVRAGGFDTQYF. CDR3 bases: TGTGCTAGTGGTTTGGTAAGAGCGGGAGGGTTCGATACGCAGTATTTT.

The V and J genes are TRBV20-1 and TRBJ2-3, with TRBD2 matching 13 bases. The germline CDR1 and CDR2 sequences are DFQATT and SNEGSKA (reference sequence). The junction had 3 bases not matched to a gene; V was cut back by 3 bases and J by 3 bases. The CDR3 extends over 15 amino acids. For the CDR3, the DNA is TGCAGTGCTAGTACACTAGCGGGAGGGACAGATACGCAGTATTTT. Protein product: CSASTLAGGTDTQYF.

The V and J genes are TRBV5-1 and TRBJ2-7, with 8 bases lining up with TRBD1. Germline CDR1 and CDR2: SGHRS and YFSETQ. The CDR3 totals 15 residues. V lost 2 bases, J lost 5 bases, and 9 bases stayed unmatched. The CDR3 DNA reads TGCGCCAGCAGCTTACCTCGGACAGGGCTGAACGAGCAGTACTTC. It encodes CASSLPRTGLNEQYF.

The chain joins TRBV5-1 to TRBJ2-3; 9 bases align to TRBD2. Germline trimming cut 4 bases from V and 1 base from J; bases unmatched to any gene: 7. CDR1 and CDR2 from the germline V gene are SGHRS and YFSETQ. The CDR3 runs 16 residues. CDR3 in amino acids: CASSPGLAGRTDTQYF. In DNA, the CDR3 is TGCGCCAGCAGCCCGGGACTAGCAGGACGCACAGATACGCAGTATTTT.

V and J are TRBV12-5 and TRBJ1-5, with D possibly being TRBD1 (5 bases). Germline values: CDR1 LGHNT, CDR2 FRNRAP. The CDR3 length is 15 residues. V was trimmed by 3 bases and J by 6 bases, leaving 15 bases between them. Here the CDR3 DNA reads TGTGCTAGTGGTTTCATCTCGGGGGGAGGTCAGCCCCAGCATTTT. Protein product: CASGFISGGGQPQHF.

The chain combines TRBV5-7 with TRBJ2-7; tentatively, D is TRBD1 or TRBD2 (5 bases each). TRBV5-7 is an open reading frame whose function is uncertain. With 2 bases removed from V and 9 bases from J, the gap between germline ends came to 18 bases. The CDR3 runs to 14 residues. The chain's CDR3 is CASSFSGGQTRQYF. The DNA for the CDR3 is TGTGCCAGCAGCTTCTCCGGAGGACAAACGCGGCAGTACTTC.

This clone was counted between two and nine times. V gene TRBV2 combines with J gene TRBJ2-1, with D perhaps TRBD2 (6 bases). There are 14 residues in the CDR3. Trimming shortened V by 7 bases and J by 5 bases, and 15 bases separated the two germline ends. The germline gives CDR1 SNHLY, CDR2 FYNNEI. CDR3 sequence: CASIKVAANNEQFF. The DNA for the CDR3 is TGTGCCAGCATCAAGGTAGCGGCAAACAATGAGCAGTTCTTC.

The chain has TRBV7-9 and TRBJ2-7; the match to TRBD2 covers 7 bases. The CDR3 has 13 residues. CDR1 is SEHNR and CDR2 is FQNEAQ in the germline V gene (reference sequence). V lost 3 bases to trimming and J lost 2 bases; unmatched junction nucleotides: 1. The CDR3, as DNA: TGTGCCAGCAGCTTTGCGGGAGCCTACGAGCAGTACTTC. It specifies CASSFAGAYEQYF.

The rearrangement links TRBV5-1 to TRBJ2-3, with 7 bases aligning to TRBD2. With V trimmed by 4 bases and J by 1 base, 9 bases remained unmatched. Germline V gene lookup returns CDR1 SGHRS and CDR2 YFSETQ. The CDR3 spans 16 residues. The chain's CDR3 is CASSEERAGGTDTQYF. The DNA of the CDR3 is TGCGCCAGCAGCGAGGAGCGGGCGGGGGGCACAGATACGCAGTATTTT.

This chain joins TRBV6-5 and TRBJ2-5; 9 bases are shared with TRBD1. CDR1 and CDR2 from the germline V gene are MNHEY and SVGAGI. The CDR3 is 13 amino acids. J gave up 4 bases and V 8 bases, and 5 bases lay outside the gene matches. CDR3 nucleotides: TGTGCCAGCGGAGTGACAGGGGGAGAGACCCAGTACTTC. As protein: CASGVTGGETQYF.

The chain employs TRBV5-1 and TRBJ2-7, with TRBD1 matching over 10 bases. This CDR3 has 15 residues. Germline CDR1 reads SGHRS; CDR2 reads YFSETQ. After removal of 3 bases from V and 3 bases from J, the junction contained 6 bases not matched to a gene. The CDR3 loop reads CASSSPGQGHYEQYF. The CDR3 coding sequence is TGCGCCAGCAGCTCTCCGGGACAGGGGCACTACGAGCAGTACTTC.

This clone has just a few counts. The CDR3 region has the DNA TGTGCCAGTAGTCCAGGGACGGCCGGGATGGGGCCCCAGCATTTT. It translates to CASSPGTAGMGPQHF. The V call is TRBV19, the J call TRBJ1-5; a weak D match, TRBD1 (5 bases). The CDR3 covers 15 residues. V lost 5 bases and J 9 bases, leaving 20 bases between the germline ends. Germline V CDR1 and CDR2: LNHDA, SQIVND (reference sequence).

V and J are TRBV24-1 and TRBJ2-3, with 9 bases lining up with TRBD2. The CDR3 consists of 16 residues. The J segment lost 6 bases and the V segment lost 3 bases, leaving 9 bases of the junction unmatched. Per the germline V gene, CDR1 is KGHDR and CDR2 is SFDVKD. CDR3 nucleotide sequence: TGTGCCACCAGTGATGCCACTAGCGGGTCCGTCGATACGCAGTATTTT. It translates to CATSDATSGSVDTQYF.

There are a few counts of this clone. The V gene is TRBV7-3, the J gene TRBJ2-7; TRBD1 matches at 12 bases. J gave up 5 bases and V 2 bases, and 4 bases lay outside the gene matches. Germline V gene lookup returns CDR1 SGHTA and CDR2 FQGTGA. The CDR3 consists of 15 residues. The CDR3 region has the DNA TGTGCCAGCAGCTTACAGGGACAGGGGGCCAACGAGCAGTACTTC. It yields the protein CASSLQGQGANEQYF.

This chain uses TRBV28 with TRBJ1-5, with a possible D match to TRBD1 (6 bases). V dropped 3 bases and J dropped 3 bases, with 9 bases sitting between them. There are 14 residues in the CDR3. Germline CDR1 reads MDHEN; CDR2 reads SYDVKM. The CDR3 loop reads CASSFQGPNQPQHF. The CDR3 DNA sequence: TGTGCCAGCAGTTTTCAGGGGCCCAATCAGCCCCAGCATTTT.

This rearrangement joins TRBV28 to TRBJ1-1; D perhaps matches TRBD1 (5 bases). With 5 bases removed from V and 1 base from J, the gap between germline ends came to 14 bases. The CDR3 length is 15 residues. Per germline, CDR1 MDHEN and CDR2 SYDVKM. In DNA form, the CDR3 reads TGTGCCAGCAGTGAGAAGGGGAGCAGGAACACTGAAGCTTTCTTT. Protein sequence: CASSEKGSRNTEAFF.

This chain uses TRBV7-3 with TRBJ2-7; 7 bases map to TRBD2. V dropped 3 bases and J dropped 4; count of bases not matched to a gene: 12. The CDR3 contains 16 residues. Germline CDR1 SGHTA, CDR2 FQGTGA. The CDR3 DNA follows: TGTGCCAGCAGCTTCTCTGGCGGGAGTTCAACTTACGAGCAGTACTTC. Protein sequence: CASSFSGGSSTYEQYF.

This clone was detected a few times. The rearrangement links TRBV24-1 to TRBJ1-5; D call uncertain. The germline V gene encodes CDR1 KGHDR and CDR2 SFDVKD. This CDR3 contains 12 residues. V dropped 5 bases and J dropped 5 bases, with 6 bases sitting between them. The CDR3 loop is CATSAADQPQHF. CDR3 nucleotide sequence: TGTGCCACCAGTGCGGCCGATCAGCCCCAGCATTTT.

The V call is TRBV4-1, the J call TRBJ2-1; 10 bases are a match to TRBD2. Germline CDR1 and CDR2: MGHRA and YSYEKL. Trimming took 4 bases from V and 7 from J; bases not matched to a gene: 13. This CDR3 has 17 amino acids. CDR3: CASSRSGLALLGNEQFF. In nucleotides, the CDR3 is TGCGCCAGCAGCCGATCGGGACTAGCGCTACTGGGAAATGAGCAGTTCTTC.

This clone was seen a handful of times. The chain links TRBV12-3 or TRBV12-4 to TRBJ2-7; TRBD1 is a possible D gene (6 bases). This CDR3 has 13 amino acids. V gave up 6 bases and J gave up 3 bases, with 12 bases separating them. In DNA form, the CDR3 reads TGTGCCAGCAGCTGGAGACAGGTCTACGAGCAGTACTTC. Protein product: CASSWRQVYEQYF.